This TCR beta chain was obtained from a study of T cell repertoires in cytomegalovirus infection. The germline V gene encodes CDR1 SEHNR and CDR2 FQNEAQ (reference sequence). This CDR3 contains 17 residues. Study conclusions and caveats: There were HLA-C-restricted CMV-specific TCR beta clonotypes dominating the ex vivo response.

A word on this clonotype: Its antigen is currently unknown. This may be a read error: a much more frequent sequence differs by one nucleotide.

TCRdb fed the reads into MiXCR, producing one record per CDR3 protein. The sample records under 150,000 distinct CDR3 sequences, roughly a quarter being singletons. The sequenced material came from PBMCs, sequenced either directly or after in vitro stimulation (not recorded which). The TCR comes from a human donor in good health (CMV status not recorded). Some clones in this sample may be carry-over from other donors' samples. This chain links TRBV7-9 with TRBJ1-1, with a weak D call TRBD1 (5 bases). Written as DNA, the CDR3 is TGTGACAGCAGCCCACCCGAGGGGATGACGGGTGTCACTGAAGCTTTCTTT. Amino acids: CDSSPPEGMTGVTEAFF.